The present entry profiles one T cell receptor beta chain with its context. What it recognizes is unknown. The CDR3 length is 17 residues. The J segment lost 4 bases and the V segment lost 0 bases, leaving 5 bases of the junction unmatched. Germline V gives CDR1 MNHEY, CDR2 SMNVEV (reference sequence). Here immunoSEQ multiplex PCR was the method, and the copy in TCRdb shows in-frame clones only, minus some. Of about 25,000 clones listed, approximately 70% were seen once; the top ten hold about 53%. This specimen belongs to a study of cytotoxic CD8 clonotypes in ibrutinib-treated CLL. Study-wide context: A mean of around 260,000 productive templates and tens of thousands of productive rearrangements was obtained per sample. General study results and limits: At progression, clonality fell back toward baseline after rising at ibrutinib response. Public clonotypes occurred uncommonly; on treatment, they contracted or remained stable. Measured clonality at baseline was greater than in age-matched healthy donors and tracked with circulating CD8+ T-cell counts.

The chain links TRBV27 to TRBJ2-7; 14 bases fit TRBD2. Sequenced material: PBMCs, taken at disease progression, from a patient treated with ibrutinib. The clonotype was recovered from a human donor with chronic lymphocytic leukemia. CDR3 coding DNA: TGTGCCAGCAGTTTATCCGGGACTAGCGGGGGACCTTACGAGCAGTACTTC. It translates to CASSLSGTSGGPYEQYF.